These 19 T cell receptor beta chains were all obtained from the same sample, sequenced in a study of siplizumab effects on memory and regulatory T cells (dated by TCRdb to about 2019). To prepare the library, the immunoSEQ multiplex PCR assay was applied. TCRdb carries this immuneACCESS record with in-frame sequences only. Its versions omit some clonotypes, under half of them owing to an unresolved V gene in the studies checked, with the rest unexplained. This sample comprises roughly 5,900 clones, 60% to 70% of them detected only once. The ten largest clones add up to 15% of the sample. The sequenced sample was effector memory CD8+ T cells sorted from blood. This specimen's cell subset or site label, per the study, means: unstimulated CD8+ effector memory T cells. Receptors originate from a human donor in good health.

The CDR3 region is CASSLLGGHTDTQYF. CDR3 bases: TGTGCCAGCAGTTTACTCGGGGGGCACACAGATACGCAGTATTTT. V is TRBV27 and J is TRBJ2-3; TRBD2 is a possible D gene (7 bases). There are 15 residues in the CDR3. The V and J ends lost 2 bases and 2 bases respectively, with 11 bases between them. Germline CDR1 MNHEY, CDR2 SMNVEV (reference sequence).

This clone was picked up a small number of times. This chain uses TRBV20-1 with TRBJ1-2; weak D call: TRBD1 (6 bases). Germline CDR1 reads DFQATT; CDR2 reads SNEGSKA (reference sequence). The CDR3 has 9 residues. V lost 5 bases to trimming and J lost 10 bases, with 8 bases between them. The CDR3 nucleotides read TGCAGTGCTGGGACATTCTACACCTTC. Protein sequence: CSAGTFYTF.

This clone is deemed medium-sized. In DNA form, the CDR3 reads TGTGCCAGCAGCGCCACAAAGACCCAGAACACTGAAGCTTTCTTT. Amino acids: CASSATKTQNTEAFF. V is TRBV9 and J is TRBJ1-1; D is unclear. The V end was cut by 3 bases, the J end by 1 base, with 13 bases between. This CDR3 contains 15 residues. Germline V CDR1 and CDR2: SGDLS, YYNGEE.

This clone was detected a few times. The chain couples TRBV5-4 to TRBJ1-2; D is possibly TRBD1 (6 bases). This CDR3 comprises 13 residues. From germline, CDR1 is SGHNT and CDR2 YYREEE (reference sequence). With 4 bases removed from V and 2 bases from J, the gap between germline ends came to 9 bases. The CDR3 region is CASSQGTNYGYTF. CDR3 bases: TGTGCCAGCAGCCAGGGGACCAACTATGGCTACACCTTC.

The V call is TRBV19, the J call TRBJ1-4; D is unclear. V was shortened by 7 bases and J by 4 bases, with 10 bases between the two germline ends. There are 13 residues in the CDR3. CDR1 LNHDA and CDR2 SQIVND come from the germline V gene (reference sequence). CDR3: CASTNWDNEKLFF. The CDR3 DNA reads as TGTGCCAGTACCAATTGGGATAATGAAAAACTGTTTTTT.

V is TRBV4-2 and J is TRBJ2-7; D is unclear. Per germline, CDR1 LGHNA and CDR2 YNFKEQ. Trimming left V 3 bases short and J 4 bases short, with 10 bases between. The CDR3 runs to 13 residues. In DNA, the CDR3 is TGTGCCAGCAGCCATCCCGACTGGTACGAGCAGTACTTC. This encodes CASSHPDWYEQYF.

This clone was observed a single time. The chain's CDR3 is CASSDVPTSGANVLTF. CDR3 DNA sequence: TGTGCCAGCAGTGACGTGCCCACCTCTGGGGCCAACGTCCTGACTTTC. The rearrangement uses TRBV6-4 and TRBJ2-6, with unresolved D. Germline V lookup: CDR1 MRHNA, CDR2 SNTAGT. The CDR3 covers 16 residues. Between the trimmed V and J ends, which lost 2 bases and 0 bases, there was a span of 8 bases.

V gene TRBV15 combines with J gene TRBJ1-5, with D tentatively TRBD1 (6 bases). Germline V gene lookup returns CDR1 LNHNV and CDR2 YYDKDF (reference sequence). V was trimmed by 3 bases and J by 7 bases, leaving 16 bases between them. The CDR3 totals 15 residues. CDR3 region: CATSRDTNGGQPQHF. DNA for the CDR3: TGTGCCACCAGCAGGGATACTAACGGGGGCCAGCCCCAGCATTTT.

CDR3 nucleotides: TGTGCCAGCAGCCCCTCTTACAATGAGCAGTTCTTC. This codes for CASSPSYNEQFF. The chain uses TRBV4-2 and TRBJ2-1; unclear D gene. The V end was cut by 4 bases, the J end by 4 bases, with 5 bases between. CDR3 length: 12 residues. The V gene's germline CDR1 is LGHNA and CDR2 YNFKEQ.

V usage is TRBV6-4 and J usage is TRBJ2-3, with D perhaps TRBD1 (5 bases). Per the germline V gene, CDR1 is MRHNA and CDR2 is SNTAGT. The CDR3 spans 15 residues. V shed 0 bases and J shed 1 base, with 8 bases lying between them. This chain's CDR3 is CASSDSRGGTDTQYF. Here the CDR3 DNA reads TGTGCCAGCAGTGACTCAAGGGGCGGCACAGATACGCAGTATTTT.

The rearrangement joins TRBV6-1 to TRBJ2-1, with 14 bases that match TRBD2. Germline CDR1 is MNHNS and CDR2 is SASEGT. Losses at the gene ends were 5 bases for V and 10 bases for J; bases not matched to a gene: 7. This CDR3 comprises 15 residues. The DNA for the CDR3 is TGTGCCAGCAGTTCGACTAGCGGGGGGGCAGACGAGCAGTTCTTC. Translated: CASSSTSGGADEQFF.

This clone was observed once. This chain connects TRBV4-1 to TRBJ2-5, with 7 bases matching TRBD2. After removal of 3 bases from V and 5 bases from J, the junction contained 12 bases not matched to a gene. Germline-derived CDR1 and CDR2 are MGHRA and YSYEKL. The CDR3 totals 16 residues. In DNA form, the CDR3 reads TGCGCCAGCAGCCAGGGGGAAAGCGGGGTTGGGGAGACCCAGTACTTC. Translation: CASSQGESGVGETQYF.

The chain employs TRBV6-4 and TRBJ2-3; TRBD2 matches 9 bases. The V segment lost 0 bases and the J segment 5 bases; nucleotides outside the gene matches: 3. Germline V gives CDR1 MRHNA, CDR2 SNTAGT. The CDR3 covers 15 residues. The CDR3 here is CASSDSSGGLDTQYF. Written as DNA, the CDR3 is TGTGCCAGCAGTGACTCAAGCGGGGGGCTAGATACGCAGTATTTT.

This clone came up a few times. The chain is built from TRBV4-3 and TRBJ1-1; possible D gene TRBD1, 5 bases. The V end lost 0 bases, the J end lost 10 bases, and 15 bases lay between the germline ends. Germline loops: CDR1 LGHNA, CDR2 YSLEER. There are 14 residues in the CDR3. This CDR3 reads CASSQDRVPRLAFF. Here the CDR3 DNA reads TGCGCCAGCAGCCAAGACAGGGTCCCAAGGTTAGCTTTCTTT.

The V gene is TRBV7-2, the J gene TRBJ2-1; TRBD1 or TRBD2 may be the D gene (6 bases each). Germline CDR1 SGHTA, CDR2 FQGNSA. Trimming took off 3 bases at V and 6 bases at J, with 12 bases between the two ends. The CDR3 is 14 residues long. In DNA form, the CDR3 reads TGTGCCAGCAGCTTTGGGGGGCCGGGCAATGAGCAGTTCTTC. Its protein is CASSFGGPGNEQFF.

This clone was detected once. J is TRBJ1-6 and V is TRBV9; D is perhaps TRBD1 (6 bases). CDR1 SGDLS and CDR2 YYNGEE come from the germline V gene. The V end was cut by 4 bases, the J end by 7 bases, with 15 bases between. There are 15 residues in the CDR3. CDR3 sequence reads: CASSSHGGANSPLHF. CDR3 coding DNA: TGTGCCAGCAGCAGTCACGGGGGGGCGAATTCACCCCTCCACTTT.

The rearrangement links TRBV4-1 to TRBJ1-2; D gene unclear. Germline V gene lookup returns CDR1 MGHRA and CDR2 YSYEKL. This CDR3 comprises 12 residues. The ends were cut back, 1 base at V and 7 bases at J, with 7 bases in the middle. CDR3 nucleotides: TGCGCCAGCAGCCAAGGGGGTGCTGGCTACACCTTC. Its protein product is CASSQGGAGYTF.

Only a few counts were recorded for this clone. J is TRBJ2-5 and V is TRBV4-2; 8 nucleotides match TRBD1. CDR3 length: 16 amino acids. Germline assignment: CDR1 LGHNA and CDR2 YNFKEQ. The trim removed 4 bases at V and 2 bases at J, leaving 9 bases unmatched. As DNA, the CDR3 is TGTGCCAGCAGCCCTGACAGGGGTGGAGGGCAAGAGACCCAGTACTTC. Its translation is CASSPDRGGGQETQYF.

This clone was seen a handful of times. CDR3 amino acids: CAISESMPGNQPQHF. CDR3 sequence (DNA): TGTGCCATCAGTGAGTCGATGCCGGGCAATCAGCCCCAGCATTTT. The chain links TRBV10-3 to TRBJ1-5; D ambiguous. Germline V CDR1 and CDR2: ENHRY, SYGVKD. Trimming left V 0 bases short and J 2 bases short, with 8 bases between. The length of the CDR3 is 15 residues.